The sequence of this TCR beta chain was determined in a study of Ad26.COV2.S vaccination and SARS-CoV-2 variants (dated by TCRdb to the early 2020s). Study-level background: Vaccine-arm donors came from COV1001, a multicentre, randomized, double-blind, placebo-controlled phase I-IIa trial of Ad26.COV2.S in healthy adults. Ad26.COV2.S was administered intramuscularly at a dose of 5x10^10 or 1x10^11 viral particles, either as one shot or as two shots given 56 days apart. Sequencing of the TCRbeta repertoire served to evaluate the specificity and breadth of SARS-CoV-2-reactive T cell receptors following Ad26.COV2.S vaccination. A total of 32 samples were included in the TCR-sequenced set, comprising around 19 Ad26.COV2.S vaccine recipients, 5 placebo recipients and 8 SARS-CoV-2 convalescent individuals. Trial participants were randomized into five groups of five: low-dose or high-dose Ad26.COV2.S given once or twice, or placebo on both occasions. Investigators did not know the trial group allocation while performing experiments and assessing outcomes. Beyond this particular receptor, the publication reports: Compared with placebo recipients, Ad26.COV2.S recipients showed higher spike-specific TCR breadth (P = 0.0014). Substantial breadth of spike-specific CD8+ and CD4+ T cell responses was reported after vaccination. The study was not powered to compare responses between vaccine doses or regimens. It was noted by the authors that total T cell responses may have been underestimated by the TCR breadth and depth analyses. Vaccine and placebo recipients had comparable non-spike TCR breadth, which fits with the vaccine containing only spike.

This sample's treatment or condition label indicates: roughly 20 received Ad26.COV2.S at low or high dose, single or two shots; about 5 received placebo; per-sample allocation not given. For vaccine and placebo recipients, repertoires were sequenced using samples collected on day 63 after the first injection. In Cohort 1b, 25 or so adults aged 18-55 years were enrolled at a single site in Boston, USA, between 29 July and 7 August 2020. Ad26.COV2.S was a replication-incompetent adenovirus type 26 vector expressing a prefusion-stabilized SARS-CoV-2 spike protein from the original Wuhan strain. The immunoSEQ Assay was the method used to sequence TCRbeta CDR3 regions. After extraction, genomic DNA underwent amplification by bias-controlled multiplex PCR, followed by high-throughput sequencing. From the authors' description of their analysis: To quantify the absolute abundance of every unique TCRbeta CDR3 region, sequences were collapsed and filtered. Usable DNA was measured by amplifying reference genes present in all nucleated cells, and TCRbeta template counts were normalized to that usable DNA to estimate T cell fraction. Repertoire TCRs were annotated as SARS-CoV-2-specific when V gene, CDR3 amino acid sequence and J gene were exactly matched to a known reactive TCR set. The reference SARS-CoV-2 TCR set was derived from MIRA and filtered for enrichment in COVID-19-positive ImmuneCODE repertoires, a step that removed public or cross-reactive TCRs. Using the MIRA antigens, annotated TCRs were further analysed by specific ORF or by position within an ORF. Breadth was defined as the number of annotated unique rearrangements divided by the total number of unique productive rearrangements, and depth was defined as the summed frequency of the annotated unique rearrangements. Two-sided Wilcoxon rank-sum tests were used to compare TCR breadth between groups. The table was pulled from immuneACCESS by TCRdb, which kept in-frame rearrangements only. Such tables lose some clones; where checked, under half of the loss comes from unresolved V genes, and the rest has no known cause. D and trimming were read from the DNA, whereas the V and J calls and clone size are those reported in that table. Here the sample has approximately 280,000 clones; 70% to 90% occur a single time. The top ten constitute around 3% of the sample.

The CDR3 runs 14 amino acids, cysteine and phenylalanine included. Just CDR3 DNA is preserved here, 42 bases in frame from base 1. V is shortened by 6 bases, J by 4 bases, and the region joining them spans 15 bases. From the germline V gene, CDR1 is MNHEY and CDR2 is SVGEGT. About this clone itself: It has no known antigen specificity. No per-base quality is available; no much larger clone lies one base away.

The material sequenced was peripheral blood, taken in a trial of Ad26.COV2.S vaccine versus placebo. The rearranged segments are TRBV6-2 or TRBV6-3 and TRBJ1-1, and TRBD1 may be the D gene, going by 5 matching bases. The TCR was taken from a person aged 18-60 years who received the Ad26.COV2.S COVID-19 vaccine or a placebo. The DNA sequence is TGTGCCAGCAGCCAAGGGCAGGGCTTCACTGAAGCTTTCTTT. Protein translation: CASSQGQGFTEAFF.